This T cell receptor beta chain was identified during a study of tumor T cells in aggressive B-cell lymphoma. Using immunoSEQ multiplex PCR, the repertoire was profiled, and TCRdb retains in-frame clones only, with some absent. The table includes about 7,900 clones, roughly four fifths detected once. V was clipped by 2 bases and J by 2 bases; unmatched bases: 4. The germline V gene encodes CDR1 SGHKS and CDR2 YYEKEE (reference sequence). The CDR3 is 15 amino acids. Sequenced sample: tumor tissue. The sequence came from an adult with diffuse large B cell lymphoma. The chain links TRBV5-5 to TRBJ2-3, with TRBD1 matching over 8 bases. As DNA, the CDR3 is TGTGCCAGCAGCTTTGGACAGGGCGACACAGATACGCAGTATTTT. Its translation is CASSFGQGDTDTQYF.